What follows are 29 T cell receptor beta chains derived from one specimen sequenced in a study of T cells after yellow fever vaccination. MiXCR, applied by TCRdb to the 5' RACE reads, yields one record per CDR3 protein. Of almost 600,000 distinct CDR3 sequences listed, about 13% are singletons. Sequences were derived from PBMCs, sampled on the day of the yellow fever booster vaccination. The receptor set was obtained from a man aged 25-45 years who received the YFV17D yellow fever vaccine.

This clonotype was counted only a few times. The chain couples TRBV6-5 to TRBJ1-1, with a tentative D call TRBD1 (5 bases). Germline CDR1 reads MNHEY; CDR2 reads SVGAGI. Trimming took off 0 bases at V and 6 bases at J, with 8 bases between the two ends. CDR3 size: 13 residues. The CDR3, as DNA: TGTGCCAGCAGTTACTCGGGGGTGGCTGAAGCTTTCTTT. It yields the protein CASSYSGVAEAFF.

This clonotype was found a few times. V is TRBV19 and J is TRBJ2-6; D remains ambiguous. The CDR3 totals 13 residues. Per the germline V gene, CDR1 is LNHDA and CDR2 is SQIVND (reference sequence). The ends were cut back, 7 bases at V and 2 bases at J, with 6 bases in the middle. CDR3 nucleotides: TGTGCCAGTACCTTAGCTGGGGCCAACGTCCTGACTTTC. This sequence encodes CASTLAGANVLTF.

This clonotype was counted between two and nine times. The V and J genes are TRBV12-3 or TRBV12-4 and TRBJ2-1; weak D call: TRBD2 (6 bases). This CDR3 is built from 15 residues. V was cut by 5 bases and J by 6 bases, with 17 bases left in between. CDR3 in amino acids: CASSLGDGGFNEQFF. CDR3 bases: TGTGCCAGCAGTCTCGGGGACGGGGGATTCAATGAGCAGTTCTTC.

This clonotype turned up a few times. The chain recombines TRBV19 with TRBJ2-1, with D uncertain. Germline V gene data show CDR1 as LNHDA and CDR2 as SQIVND (reference sequence). V dropped 3 bases and J dropped 5 bases, with 8 bases sitting between them. There are 13 residues in the CDR3. CDR3 DNA sequence: TGTGCCAGTAGTATTGGACGGAACAATGAGCAGTTCTTC. It codes for CASSIGRNNEQFF.

This sequence joins TRBV20-1 and TRBJ2-6; 14 bases agree with TRBD2. The J segment lost 4 bases and the V segment lost 0 bases, leaving 8 bases of the junction unmatched. The germline V gene encodes CDR1 DFQATT and CDR2 SNEGSKA (reference sequence). This CDR3 contains 19 residues. CDR3 in DNA: TGCAGTGCTAGAGATGTGGGACTAGCGGGAGCTGGAGGGGCCAACGTCCTGACTTTC. This encodes CSARDVGLAGAGGANVLTF.

There are a few counts of this clonotype. The chain links TRBV7-3 to TRBJ2-3; TRBD2 matches at 10 bases. CDR1 is SGHTA, CDR2 FQGTGA, per germline. The CDR3 is made up of 15 amino acids. Unmatched junction bases numbered 4, after V lost 5 bases and J lost 2 bases. CDR3 sequence: CASSALAGATDTQYF. CDR3 coding DNA: TGTGCCAGCAGCGCCCTAGCGGGGGCCACAGATACGCAGTATTTT.

This clonotype was seen more than once but under ten times. The chain is built from TRBV7-2 and TRBJ2-2, with D possibly being TRBD1 or TRBD2 (5 bases each). The CDR3 runs 15 residues. V lost 1 base and J 4 bases, leaving 10 bases between the germline ends. Germline CDR1 reads SGHTA; CDR2 reads FQGNSA. CDR3: CASSLGRGVTGELFF. For the CDR3, the DNA is TGTGCCAGCAGCTTAGGAAGGGGAGTCACCGGGGAGCTGTTTTTT. Full variable domain (missing parts from reference TRBV7-2 and TRBJ2-2): GAGVSQSPSNKVTEKGKDVELRCDPISGHTALYWYRQSLGQGLEFLIYFQGNSAPDKSGLPSDRFSAERTGGSVSTLTIQRTQQEDSAVYLCASSLGRGVTGELFFGEGSRLTVL.

The chain has TRBV25-1 and TRBJ2-1; D ambiguous. V lost 1 base and J lost 8, with 6 bases in between. This CDR3 has 12 amino acids. Germline V CDR1 and CDR2: MGHDK, SYGVNS. The CDR3 region is CASSEFIYEQFF. CDR3 nucleotide sequence: TGTGCCAGCAGTGAATTCATCTATGAGCAGTTCTTC.

This clonotype was counted at least ten times. The chain uses TRBV5-1 and TRBJ1-1; 9 bases agree with TRBD1. The J segment lost 6 bases and the V segment lost 2 bases, leaving 8 bases of the junction unmatched. Germline V gene sequence: CDR1 SGHRS, CDR2 YFSETQ. This CDR3 has 15 residues. CDR3 sequence reads: CASSFAGRTGAEAFF. CDR3 DNA: TGCGCCAGCAGCTTTGCGGGGAGGACAGGGGCTGAAGCTTTCTTT.

The chain recombines TRBV20-1 with TRBJ2-1; 14 bases match TRBD2. Trimming at V came to 5 bases and at J to 7 bases, leaving 7 bases not matched to a gene. CDR3 length: 15 amino acids. The germline V gene has CDR1 DFQATT and CDR2 SNEGSKA (reference sequence). The CDR3 loop reads CSAPGLAGESNEQFF. The CDR3 bases are TGCAGTGCTCCGGGACTAGCGGGAGAATCAAATGAGCAGTTCTTC.

V is TRBV4-3 and J is TRBJ2-1, with D perhaps assigned TRBD1 or TRBD2 (7 bases each). There are 14 residues in the CDR3. The germline V gene encodes CDR1 LGHNA and CDR2 YSLEER. Trimming removed 0 bases at V and 9 bases at J, with 12 bases between. CDR3 sequence (DNA): TGCGCCAGCAGCCAAGATGCAGGGGGGGTTGAGCAGTTCTTC. Translating it yields CASSQDAGGVEQFF.

The sample holds a few counts of this clonotype. This sequence joins TRBV7-2 and TRBJ2-3, with TRBD1 as a possible D gene (6 bases). Trimming took 3 bases from V and 4 from J, leaving 8 bases between them. CDR3 size: 13 residues. CDR1 and CDR2 from the germline V gene are SGHTA and FQGNSA. The DNA of the CDR3 is TGTGCCAGCAGCTTCCGACAGGCAGATACGCAGTATTTT. This codes for CASSFRQADTQYF.

The table lists this clonotype with a few counts. V usage is TRBV29-1 and J usage is TRBJ2-7; 7 bases line up with TRBD2. The CDR3 is 15 amino acids. Germline assignment: CDR1 SQVTM and CDR2 ANQGSEA. Trimming at V came to 6 bases and at J to 6 bases, leaving 17 bases not matched to a gene. The CDR3 loop reads CSVTPYAGVGPEQYF. The CDR3, as DNA: TGCAGCGTAACCCCTTATGCGGGAGTGGGGCCCGAGCAGTACTTC.

This clonotype was detected a few times. The chain employs TRBV5-1 and TRBJ1-1; weak D call: TRBD1 (6 bases). Germline V gives CDR1 SGHRS, CDR2 YFSETQ. Deletions cut 0 bases from V and 0 bases from J, with 9 bases between. This CDR3 is 15 amino acids long. The DNA for the CDR3 is TGCGCCAGCAGCTTGGTGGACAGCCTGAACACTGAAGCTTTCTTT. Its translation is CASSLVDSLNTEAFF. The full variable domain, in which reference TRBV5-1 and TRBJ1-1 provide the parts outside the CDR3, is KAGVTQTPRYLIKTRGQQVTLSCSPISGHRSVSWYQQTPGQGLQFLFEYFSETQRNKGNFPGRFSGRQFSNSRSEMNVSTLELGDSALYLCASSLVDSLNTEAFFGQGTRLTVV.

This clonotype was seen a handful of times. V is TRBV24-1 and J is TRBJ2-1; possible D gene TRBD2, 5 bases. V gave up 3 bases and J gave up 8 bases, with 19 bases separating them. Germline V lookup: CDR1 KGHDR, CDR2 SFDVKD. The CDR3 contains 16 residues. The CDR3 bases are TGTGCCACCAGTGATCCAGCGAGCGGAGACGTGCATGAGCAGTTCTTC. It translates to CATSDPASGDVHEQFF.

This clonotype was picked up a small number of times. This sequence joins TRBV6-5 and TRBJ1-1; D perhaps matches TRBD1 (5 bases). CDR1 is MNHEY and CDR2 is SVGAGI in the germline V gene. The CDR3 has 14 amino acids. V lost 2 bases, J lost 6 bases, and 13 bases lay in between. The CDR3 DNA is TGTGCCAGCAGTTACCGCATGGGGGACCCTGAAGCTTTCTTT. It yields the protein CASSYRMGDPEAFF.

The rearrangement links TRBV12-3 or TRBV12-4 to TRBJ2-4, with TRBD1 matching over 7 bases. CDR3 size: 13 residues. Germline trimming cut 5 bases from V and 7 bases from J; bases unmatched to any gene: 5. CDR3 sequence reads: CASSAGGWNIQYF. DNA for the CDR3: TGTGCCAGCAGTGCAGGGGGTTGGAACATTCAGTACTTC.

This clonotype has more than one count but fewer than ten. The chain has TRBV7-9 and TRBJ2-7, with TRBD2 matching over 7 bases. CDR1 and CDR2 (germline): SEHNR, FQNEAQ (reference sequence). The V segment lost 11 bases and the J segment 3 bases; nucleotides outside the gene matches: 10. The CDR3 length is 13 residues. CDR3 in DNA: TGTGCCGGGGCTGGCGGGAGTAGCTACGAGCAGTACTTC. It encodes CAGAGGSSYEQYF.

This clonotype was detected only a few times. The V call is TRBV3-1, the J call TRBJ2-5; D not resolved. The length of the CDR3 is 13 residues. Trimming took 0 bases from V and 4 from J, leaving 6 bases between them. The V gene's germline CDR1 is LGHDT and CDR2 YNNKEL (reference sequence). CDR3 coding DNA: TGTGCCAGCAGCCAAGATTGGGGAGAGACCCAGTACTTC. Its protein is CASSQDWGETQYF.

This sequence joins TRBV6-5 and TRBJ2-7; D tentatively reads TRBD1 or TRBD2 (5 bases each). The CDR3 runs to 15 residues. Trimming removed 1 base from V and 5 bases from J, with 15 bases in between. CDR1 and CDR2 from the germline V gene are MNHEY and SVGAGI. The CDR3 sequence is CASSYWSGTIDEQYF. CDR3 bases: TGTGCCAGCAGTTACTGGTCGGGGACGATCGACGAGCAGTACTTC.

The J gene is TRBJ1-2, the V gene TRBV7-9; unclear D gene. This CDR3 is 13 amino acids long. Trimming stripped 5 bases from V and 1 base from J, with 8 bases between. The germline gives CDR1 SEHNR, CDR2 FQNEAQ (reference sequence). The CDR3 bases are TGTGCCAGCAGCGCTGGCTTTAACTATGGCTACACCTTC. Translation gives CASSAGFNYGYTF.

This clonotype was counted a few times. The chain employs TRBV28 and TRBJ2-6; TRBD2 aligns across 13 bases. Trimming at V came to 2 bases and at J to 0 bases, leaving 7 bases not matched to a gene. The CDR3 length is 20 residues. Germline CDR1 and CDR2: MDHEN and SYDVKM. The CDR3 loop reads CASSLGGLAGTNSGANVLTF. DNA of the CDR3: TGTGCCAGCAGTTTAGGGGGACTAGCGGGAACAAACTCTGGGGCCAACGTCCTGACTTTC.

This clonotype has more than one count but fewer than ten. V is TRBV9 and J is TRBJ1-2; D gene uncertain. V lost 3 bases and J 4 bases, leaving 10 bases between the germline ends. CDR3 length: 13 residues. Germline V gene data show CDR1 as SGDLS and CDR2 as YYNGEE. The CDR3 DNA sequence: TGTGCCAGCAGCGCTACGTCGGGCTATGGCTACACCTTC. Protein product: CASSATSGYGYTF. Full variable domain (remainder filled in from reference TRBV9 and TRBJ1-2): DSGVTQTPKHLITATGQRVTLRCSPRSGDLSVYWYQQSLDQGLQFLIQYYNGEERAKGNILERFSAQQFPDLHSELNLSSLELGDSALYFCASSATSGYGYTFGSGTRLTVV.

The V and J genes are TRBV10-3 and TRBJ2-1; a weak D match, TRBD2 (5 bases). CDR1 is ENHRY, CDR2 SYGVKD, per germline. This CDR3 is built from 14 residues. With 5 bases removed from V and 3 bases from J, the gap between germline ends came to 11 bases. CDR3 residues: CAISSSGNYNEQFF. In nucleotides, the CDR3 is TGTGCCATCAGTTCCTCGGGGAACTACAATGAGCAGTTCTTC.

The chain employs TRBV12-3 or TRBV12-4 and TRBJ2-3; D is perhaps TRBD2 (5 bases). The CDR3 totals 13 residues. V was clipped by 2 bases and J by 6 bases, with 9 bases between them. CDR3 in amino acids: CASSLLLGDTQYF. In DNA form, the CDR3 reads TGTGCCAGCAGTTTATTACTAGGGGATACGCAGTATTTT.

The rearrangement joins TRBV7-2 to TRBJ2-3; 7 positions match TRBD2. The CDR3 totals 13 residues. Germline CDR1 and CDR2: SGHTA and FQGNSA. J lost 3 bases, V lost 6 bases, and 3 bases had no gene match. In DNA form, the CDR3 reads TGTGCCAGCAGGAGGGGACTAACAGATACGCAGTATTTT. Amino acids: CASRRGLTDTQYF.

This clonotype was observed many times. This chain joins TRBV5-1 and TRBJ2-4; a weak D match, TRBD2 (6 bases). V lost 4 bases and J 4 bases, leaving 15 bases between the germline ends. The CDR3 consists of 15 residues. Germline V gene sequence: CDR1 SGHRS, CDR2 YFSETQ. The CDR3 DNA sequence: TGCGCCAGCAGCCTCGGGACTCCAAGAAAAAACATTCAGTACTTC. This gives the protein CASSLGTPRKNIQYF.

The chain joins TRBV7-9 to TRBJ2-2, with D perhaps matching TRBD1 (5 bases). With 11 bases removed from V and 5 bases from J, the gap between germline ends came to 21 bases. The CDR3 consists of 15 residues. Germline CDR1 is SEHNR and CDR2 is FQNEAQ (reference sequence). Here the CDR3 reads CAFTPKGHGTGELFF. Written as DNA, the CDR3 is TGTGCCTTTACGCCCAAGGGGCATGGGACCGGGGAGCTGTTTTTT. The entire variable domain, with the rest obtained from reference TRBV7-9 and TRBJ2-2, is as follows: DTGVSQNPRHKITKRGQNVTFRCDPISEHNRLYWYRQTLGQGPEFLTYFQNEAQLEKSRLLSDRFSAERPKGSFSTLEIQRTEQGDSAMYLCAFTPKGHGTGELFFGEGSRLTVL.

The V gene is TRBV7-9, the J gene TRBJ2-7; D gene uncertain. Germline lookup yields CDR1 SEHNR and CDR2 FQNEAQ (reference sequence). The CDR3 extends over 14 amino acids. Deletions cut 5 bases from V and 6 bases from J, with 17 bases between. The CDR3 is CASSLIGARSEQYF. CDR3 nucleotides: TGTGCCAGCAGCCTCATCGGCGCCAGATCCGAGCAGTACTTC. The variable domain in full, with the rest retrieved from reference TRBV7-9 and TRBJ2-7, is DTGVSQNPRHKITKRGQNVTFRCDPISEHNRLYWYRQTLGQGPEFLTYFQNEAQLEKSRLLSDRFSAERPKGSFSTLEIQRTEQGDSAMYLCASSLIGARSEQYFGPGTRLTVT.